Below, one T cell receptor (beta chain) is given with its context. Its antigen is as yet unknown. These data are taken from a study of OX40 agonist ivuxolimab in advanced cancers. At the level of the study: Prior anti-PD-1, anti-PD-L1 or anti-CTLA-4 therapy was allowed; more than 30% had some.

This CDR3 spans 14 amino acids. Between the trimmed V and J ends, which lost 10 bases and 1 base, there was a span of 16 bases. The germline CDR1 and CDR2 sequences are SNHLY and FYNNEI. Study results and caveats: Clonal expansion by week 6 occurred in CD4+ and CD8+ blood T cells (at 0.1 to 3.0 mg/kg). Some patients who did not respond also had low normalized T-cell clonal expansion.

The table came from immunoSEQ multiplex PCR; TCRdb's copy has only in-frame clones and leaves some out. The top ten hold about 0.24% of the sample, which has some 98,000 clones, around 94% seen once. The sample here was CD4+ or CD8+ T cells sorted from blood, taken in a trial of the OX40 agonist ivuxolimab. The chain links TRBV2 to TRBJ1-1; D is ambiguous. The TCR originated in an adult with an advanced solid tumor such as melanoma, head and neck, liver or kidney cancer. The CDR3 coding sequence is TGTGCCACCACAAGGGTGGGAGGGAACACTGAAGCTTTCTTT. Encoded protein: CATTRVGGNTEAFF.